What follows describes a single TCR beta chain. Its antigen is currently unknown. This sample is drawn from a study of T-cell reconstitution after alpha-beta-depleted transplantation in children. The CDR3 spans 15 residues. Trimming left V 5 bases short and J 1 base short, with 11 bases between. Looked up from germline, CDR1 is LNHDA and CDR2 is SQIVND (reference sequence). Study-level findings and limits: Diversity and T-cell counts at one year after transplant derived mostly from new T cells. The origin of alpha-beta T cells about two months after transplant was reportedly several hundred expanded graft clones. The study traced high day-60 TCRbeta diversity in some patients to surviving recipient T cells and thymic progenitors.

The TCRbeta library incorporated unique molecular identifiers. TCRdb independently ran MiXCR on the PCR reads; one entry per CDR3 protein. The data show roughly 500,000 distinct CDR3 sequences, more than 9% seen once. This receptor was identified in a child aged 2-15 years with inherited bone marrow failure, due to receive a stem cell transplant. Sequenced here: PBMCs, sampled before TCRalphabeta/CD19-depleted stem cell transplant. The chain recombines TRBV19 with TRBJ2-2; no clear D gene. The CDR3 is CASSPYNGNTGELFF. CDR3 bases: TGTGCCAGTAGTCCTTACAATGGGAACACCGGGGAGCTGTTTTTT. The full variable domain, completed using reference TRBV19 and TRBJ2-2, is DGGITQSPKYLFRKEGQNVTLSCEQNLNHDAMYWYRQDPGQGLRLIYYSQIVNDFQKGDIAEGYSVSREKKESFPLTVTSAQKNPTAFYLCASSPYNGNTGELFFGEGSRLTVL.